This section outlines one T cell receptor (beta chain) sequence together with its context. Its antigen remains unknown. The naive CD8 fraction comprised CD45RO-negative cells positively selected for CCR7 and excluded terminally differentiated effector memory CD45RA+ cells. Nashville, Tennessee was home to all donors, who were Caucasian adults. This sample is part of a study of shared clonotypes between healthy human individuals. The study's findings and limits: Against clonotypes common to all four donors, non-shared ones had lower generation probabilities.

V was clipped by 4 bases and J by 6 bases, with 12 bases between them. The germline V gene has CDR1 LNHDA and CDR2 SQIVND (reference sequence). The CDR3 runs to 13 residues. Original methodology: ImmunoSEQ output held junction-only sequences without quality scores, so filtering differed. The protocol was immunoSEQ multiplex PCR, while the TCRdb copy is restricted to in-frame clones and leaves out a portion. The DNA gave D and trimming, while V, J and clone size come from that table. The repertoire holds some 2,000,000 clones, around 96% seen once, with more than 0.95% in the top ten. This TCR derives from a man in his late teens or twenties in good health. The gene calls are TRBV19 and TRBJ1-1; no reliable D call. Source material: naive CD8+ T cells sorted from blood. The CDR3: CASSTPGWSEAFF. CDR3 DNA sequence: TGTGCCAGTAGTACGCCGGGGTGGTCTGAAGCTTTCTTT.